Given below is one TCR beta chain in context. Its target is not known. Via MiXCR, TCRdb re-called the reads, giving one row per CDR3 protein. The sample holds 300,000 or so distinct CDR3 sequences; around 25% are singletons and the top ten take roughly 13%. Germline lookup yields CDR1 SGHTA and CDR2 FQGNSA. Trimming left V 1 base short and J 4 bases short, with 13 bases between. The length of the CDR3 is 15 residues. This sample is part of a study of T cell repertoires in cytomegalovirus infection. This TCR was sampled from a human donor in good health (CMV status not recorded). Some clones in this sample may be carry-over from other donors' samples. The specimen comprised cultured PBMCs, sampled from culture after CMV antigen stimulation. The gene calls are TRBV7-2 and TRBJ1-1; D uncertain. The CDR3 spells CASSLGRGVGTEAFF. The CDR3 DNA follows: TGTGCCAGCAGCTTAGGACGCGGGGTGGGCACTGAAGCTTTCTTT.